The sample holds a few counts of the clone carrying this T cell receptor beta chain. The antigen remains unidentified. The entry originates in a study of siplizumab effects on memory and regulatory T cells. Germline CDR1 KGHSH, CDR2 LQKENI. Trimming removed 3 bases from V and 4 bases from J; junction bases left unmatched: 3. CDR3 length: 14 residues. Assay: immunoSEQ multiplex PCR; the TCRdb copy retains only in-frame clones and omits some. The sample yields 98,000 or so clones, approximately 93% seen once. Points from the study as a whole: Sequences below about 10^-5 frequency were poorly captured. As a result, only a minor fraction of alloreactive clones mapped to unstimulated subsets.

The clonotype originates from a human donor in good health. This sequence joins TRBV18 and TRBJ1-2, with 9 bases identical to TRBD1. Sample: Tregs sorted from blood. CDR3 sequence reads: CASSPVDRGYGYTF. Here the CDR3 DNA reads TGTGCCAGCTCACCCGTGGACAGGGGCTATGGCTACACCTTC.